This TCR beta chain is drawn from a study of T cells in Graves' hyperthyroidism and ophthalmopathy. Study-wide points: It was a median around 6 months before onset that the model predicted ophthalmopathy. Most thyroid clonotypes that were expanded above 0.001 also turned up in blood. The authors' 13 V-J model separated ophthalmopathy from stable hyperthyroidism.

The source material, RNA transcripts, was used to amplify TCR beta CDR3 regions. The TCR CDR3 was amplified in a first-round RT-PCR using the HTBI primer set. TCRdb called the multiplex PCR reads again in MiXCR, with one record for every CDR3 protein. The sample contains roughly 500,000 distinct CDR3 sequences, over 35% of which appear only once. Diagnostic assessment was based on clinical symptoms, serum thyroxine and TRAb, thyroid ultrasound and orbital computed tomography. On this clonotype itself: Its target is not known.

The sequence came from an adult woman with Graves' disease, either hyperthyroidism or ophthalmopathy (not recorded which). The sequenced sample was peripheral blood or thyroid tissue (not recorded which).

The CDR3 nucleotides are TGTGCCAGTAGCCGCAAGGCTACAGACCCCTACGAGCAGTACTTC. It translates to CASSRKATDPYEQYF. The J gene is TRBJ2-7, the V gene TRBV19; D is ambiguous. This CDR3 is 15 amino acids long. The V gene lost 6 bases and the J gene lost 2 bases, with 17 bases spanning the gap. Germline CDR1 is LNHDA and CDR2 is SQIVND (reference sequence).